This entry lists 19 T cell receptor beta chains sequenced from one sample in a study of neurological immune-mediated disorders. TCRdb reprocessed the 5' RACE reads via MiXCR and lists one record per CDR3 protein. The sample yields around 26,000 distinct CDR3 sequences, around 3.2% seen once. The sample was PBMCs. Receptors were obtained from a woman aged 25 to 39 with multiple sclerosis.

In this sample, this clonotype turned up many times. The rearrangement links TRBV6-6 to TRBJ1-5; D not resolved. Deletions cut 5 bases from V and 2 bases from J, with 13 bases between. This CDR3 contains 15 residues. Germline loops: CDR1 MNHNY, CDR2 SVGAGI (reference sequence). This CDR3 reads CASSRQAERNQPQHF. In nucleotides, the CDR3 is TGTGCCAGCAGTCGCCAGGCCGAGCGCAATCAGCCCCAGCATTTT.

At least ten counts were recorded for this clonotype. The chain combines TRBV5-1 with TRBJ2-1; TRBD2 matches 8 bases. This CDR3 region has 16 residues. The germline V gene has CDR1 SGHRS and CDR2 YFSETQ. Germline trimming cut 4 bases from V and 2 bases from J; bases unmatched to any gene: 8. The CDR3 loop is CASSGLAGSTYNEQFF. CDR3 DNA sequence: TGCGCCAGCAGCGGGTTAGCGGGGTCGACCTACAATGAGCAGTTCTTC.

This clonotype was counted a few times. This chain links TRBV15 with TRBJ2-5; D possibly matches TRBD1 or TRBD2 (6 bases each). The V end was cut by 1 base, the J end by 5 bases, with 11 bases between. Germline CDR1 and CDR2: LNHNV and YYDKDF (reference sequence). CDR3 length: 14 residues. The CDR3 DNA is TGTGCCACCAGCAGAGGGGGGGCAGGGGAGACCCAGTACTTC. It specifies CATSRGGAGETQYF.

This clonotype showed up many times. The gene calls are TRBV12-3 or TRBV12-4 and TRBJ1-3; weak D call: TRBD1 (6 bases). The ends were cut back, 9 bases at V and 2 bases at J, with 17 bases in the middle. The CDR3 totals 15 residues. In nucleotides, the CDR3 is TGTGCCAGTCGTGGGCAGGGACAAGCTGGAAACACCATATATTTT. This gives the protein CASRGQGQAGNTIYF.

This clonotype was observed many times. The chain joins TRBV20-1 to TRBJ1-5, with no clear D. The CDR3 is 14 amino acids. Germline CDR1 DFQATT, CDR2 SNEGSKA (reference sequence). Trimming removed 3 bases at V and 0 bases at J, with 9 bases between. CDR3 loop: CSASPSYSNQPQHF. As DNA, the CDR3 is TGCAGTGCTAGTCCCTCCTATAGCAATCAGCCCCAGCATTTT.

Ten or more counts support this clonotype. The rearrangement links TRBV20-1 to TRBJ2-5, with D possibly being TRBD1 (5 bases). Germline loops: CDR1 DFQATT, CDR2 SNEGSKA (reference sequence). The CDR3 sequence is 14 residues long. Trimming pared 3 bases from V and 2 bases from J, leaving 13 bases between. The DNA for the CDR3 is TGCAGTGCTAGCCGGACAACCCGACAAGAGACCCAGTACTTC. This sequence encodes CSASRTTRQETQYF.

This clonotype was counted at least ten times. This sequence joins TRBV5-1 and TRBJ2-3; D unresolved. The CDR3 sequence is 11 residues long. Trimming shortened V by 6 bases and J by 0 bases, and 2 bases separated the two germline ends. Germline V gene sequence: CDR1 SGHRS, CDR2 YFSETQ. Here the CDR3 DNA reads TGCGCCAGCAAAAGCACAGATACGCAGTATTTT. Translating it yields CASKSTDTQYF.

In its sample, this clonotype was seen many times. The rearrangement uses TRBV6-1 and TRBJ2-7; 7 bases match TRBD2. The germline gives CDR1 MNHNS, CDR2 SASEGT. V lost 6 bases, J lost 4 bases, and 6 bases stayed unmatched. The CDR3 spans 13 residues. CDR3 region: CASRVAGWYEQYF. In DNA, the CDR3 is TGTGCCAGCAGAGTAGCGGGTTGGTACGAGCAGTACTTC.

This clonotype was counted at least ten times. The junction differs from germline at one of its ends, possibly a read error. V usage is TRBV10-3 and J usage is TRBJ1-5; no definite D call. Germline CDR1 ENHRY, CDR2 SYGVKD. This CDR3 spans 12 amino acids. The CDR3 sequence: CATRESNQPQNF. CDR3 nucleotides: TGTGCCACCAGAGAAAGCAATCAGCCCCAGAATTTT.

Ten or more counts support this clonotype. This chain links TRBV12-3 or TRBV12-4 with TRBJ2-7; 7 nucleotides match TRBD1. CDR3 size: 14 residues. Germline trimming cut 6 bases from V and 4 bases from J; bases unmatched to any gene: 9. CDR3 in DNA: TGTGCCAGCAGGAGGACAGGCGGATCGTACGAGCAGTACTTC. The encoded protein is CASRRTGGSYEQYF.

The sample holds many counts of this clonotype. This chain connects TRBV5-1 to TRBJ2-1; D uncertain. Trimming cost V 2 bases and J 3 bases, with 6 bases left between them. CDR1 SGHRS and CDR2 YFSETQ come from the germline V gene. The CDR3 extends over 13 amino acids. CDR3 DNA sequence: TGCGCCAGCAGCTTTGGCAGCTACAATGAGCAGTTCTTC. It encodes CASSFGSYNEQFF. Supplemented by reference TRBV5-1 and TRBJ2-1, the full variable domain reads KAGVTQTPRYLIKTRGQQVTLSCSPISGHRSVSWYQQTPGQGLQFLFEYFSETQRNKGNFPGRFSGRQFSNSRSEMNVSTLELGDSALYLCASSFGSYNEQFFGPGTRLTVL.

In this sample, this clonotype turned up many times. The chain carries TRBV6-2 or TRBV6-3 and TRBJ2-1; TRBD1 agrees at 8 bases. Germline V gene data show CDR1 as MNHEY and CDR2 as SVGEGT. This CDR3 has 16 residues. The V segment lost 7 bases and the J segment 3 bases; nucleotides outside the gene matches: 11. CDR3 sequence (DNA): TGTGCCAGCACGACACCCCGGGGACAGGACTACAATGAGCAGTTCTTC. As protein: CASTTPRGQDYNEQFF.

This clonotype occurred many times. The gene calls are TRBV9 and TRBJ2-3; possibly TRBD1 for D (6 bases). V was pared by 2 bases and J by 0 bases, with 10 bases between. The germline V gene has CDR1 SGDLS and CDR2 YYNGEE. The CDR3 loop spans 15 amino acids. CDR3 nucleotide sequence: TGTGCCAGCAGCGTCGAGGGGGTTAGCACAGATACGCAGTATTTT. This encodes CASSVEGVSTDTQYF.

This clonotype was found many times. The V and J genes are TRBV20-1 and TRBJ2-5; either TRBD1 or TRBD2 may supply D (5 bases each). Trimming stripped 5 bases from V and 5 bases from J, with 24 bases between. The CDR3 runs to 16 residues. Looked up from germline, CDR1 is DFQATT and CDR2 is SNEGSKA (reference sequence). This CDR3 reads CSAEGQGIGVRETQYF. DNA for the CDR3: TGCAGTGCTGAGGGGCAGGGTATAGGGGTCCGGGAGACCCAGTACTTC.

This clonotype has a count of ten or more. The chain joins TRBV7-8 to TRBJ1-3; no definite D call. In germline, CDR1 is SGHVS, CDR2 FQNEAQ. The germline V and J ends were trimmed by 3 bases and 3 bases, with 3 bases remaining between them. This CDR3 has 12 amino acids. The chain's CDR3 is CASSFIGNTIYF. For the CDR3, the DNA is TGTGCCAGCAGCTTTATTGGAAACACCATATATTTT.

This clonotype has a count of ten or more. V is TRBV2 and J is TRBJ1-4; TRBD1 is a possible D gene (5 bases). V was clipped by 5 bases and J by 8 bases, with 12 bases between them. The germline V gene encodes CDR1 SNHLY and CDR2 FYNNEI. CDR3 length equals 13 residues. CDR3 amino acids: CASSSRVGEKLFF. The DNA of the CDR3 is TGTGCCAGCAGTTCCAGGGTAGGGGAAAAACTGTTTTTT. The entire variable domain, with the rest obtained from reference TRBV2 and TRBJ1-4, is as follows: EPEVTQTPSHQVTQMGQEVILRCVPISNHLYFYWYRQILGQKVEFLVSFYNNEISEKSEIFDDQFSVERPDGSNFTLKIRSTKLEDSAMYFCASSSRVGEKLFFGSGTQLSVL.

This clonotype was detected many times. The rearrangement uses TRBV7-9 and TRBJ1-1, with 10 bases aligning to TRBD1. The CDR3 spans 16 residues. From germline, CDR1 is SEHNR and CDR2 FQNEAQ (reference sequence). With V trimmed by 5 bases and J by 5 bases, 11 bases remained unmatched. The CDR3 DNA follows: TGTGCCAGCAGCCTCGCGGGTGGGACAGGGGAGACTGAAGCTTTCTTT. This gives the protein CASSLAGGTGETEAFF.

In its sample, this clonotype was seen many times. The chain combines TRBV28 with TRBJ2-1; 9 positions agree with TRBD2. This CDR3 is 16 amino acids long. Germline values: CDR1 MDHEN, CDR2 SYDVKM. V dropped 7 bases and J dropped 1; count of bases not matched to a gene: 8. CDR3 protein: CASIGAGGPSYNEQFF. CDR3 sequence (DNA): TGTGCCAGCATAGGGGCGGGAGGGCCGTCCTACAATGAGCAGTTCTTC.

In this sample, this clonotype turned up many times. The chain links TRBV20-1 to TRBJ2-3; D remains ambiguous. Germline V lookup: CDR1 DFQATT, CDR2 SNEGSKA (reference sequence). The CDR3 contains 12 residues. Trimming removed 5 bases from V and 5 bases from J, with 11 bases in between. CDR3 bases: TGCAGTGCTTACCCCCCGGGAGATACGCAGTATTTT. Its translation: CSAYPPGDTQYF.